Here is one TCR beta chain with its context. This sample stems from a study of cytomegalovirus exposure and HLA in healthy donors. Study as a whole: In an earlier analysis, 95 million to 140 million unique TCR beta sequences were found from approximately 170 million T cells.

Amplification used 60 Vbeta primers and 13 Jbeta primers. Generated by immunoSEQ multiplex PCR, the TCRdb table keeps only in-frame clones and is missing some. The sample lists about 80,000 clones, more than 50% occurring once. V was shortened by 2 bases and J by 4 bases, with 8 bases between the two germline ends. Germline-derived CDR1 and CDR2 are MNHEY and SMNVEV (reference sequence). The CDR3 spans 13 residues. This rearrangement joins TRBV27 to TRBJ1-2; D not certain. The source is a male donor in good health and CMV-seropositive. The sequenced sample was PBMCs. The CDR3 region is CASSLSQSYGYTF. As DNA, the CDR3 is TGTGCCAGCAGTTTAAGTCAGTCCTATGGCTACACCTTC.